Presented here are 30 T cell receptor beta chains from one specimen sequenced in a study of cytotoxic CD8 clonotypes in ibrutinib-treated CLL. Here immunoSEQ multiplex PCR was the method, and the copy in TCRdb shows in-frame clones only, minus some. The sample consists of 25,000 or so clones, about 62% of them appearing once. Sequences were derived from PBMCs, sampled before ibrutinib treatment. These receptor sequences come from a human donor with chronic lymphocytic leukemia.

The genes are TRBV4-1 and TRBJ2-7, with TRBD2 as a possible D gene (6 bases). The CDR3 loop spans 15 amino acids. Trimming took off 0 bases at V and 0 bases at J, with 9 bases between the two ends. Germline V gene data show CDR1 as MGHRA and CDR2 as YSYEKL. The CDR3 nucleotides are TGCGCCAGCAGCCAAGACTTCGGGAGCTCCTACGAGCAGTACTTC. It translates to CASSQDFGSSYEQYF.

V is TRBV10-1 and J is TRBJ2-1; 7 bases map to TRBD2. Germline trimming cut 0 bases from V and 5 bases from J; bases unmatched to any gene: 7. Germline V gene data show CDR1 as WNHNN and CDR2 as SYGVQD (reference sequence). This CDR3 is 16 amino acids long. The CDR3 protein is CASSESFGAGDNEQFF. The CDR3, as DNA: TGCGCCAGCAGTGAGTCCTTCGGCGCGGGGGACAATGAGCAGTTCTTC.

The chain carries TRBV5-5 and TRBJ2-7; the D gene is possibly TRBD2 (6 bases). Germline CDR1 is SGHKS and CDR2 is YYEKEE (reference sequence). The CDR3 extends over 13 amino acids. V was trimmed by 0 bases and J by 6 bases, leaving 10 bases between them. DNA for the CDR3: TGTGCCAGCAGCTTGGGGGGACTCCTCGAGCAGTACTTC. Amino acid sequence: CASSLGGLLEQYF.

The V gene is TRBV28, the J gene TRBJ1-5; 7 bases are a match to TRBD1. V trimming: 5 bases; J trimming: 1 base; junction bases outside the gene matches: 11. The CDR3 runs to 17 residues. The V gene's germline CDR1 is MDHEN and CDR2 SYDVKM. This CDR3 is CASSQGDQVGSNQPQHF. CDR3 in DNA: TGTGCCAGCAGTCAGGGGGACCAGGTCGGAAGCAATCAGCCCCAGCATTTT.

The V and J genes are TRBV11-2 and TRBJ2-3; 10 bases align to TRBD2. CDR1 SGHAT and CDR2 FQNNGV come from the germline V gene. The CDR3 contains 16 residues. V gave up 4 bases and J gave up 2 bases; unmatched junction bases: 6. The CDR3 DNA follows: TGTGCCAGCAGCTCTTCCCTAGCGGGAGCCACAGATACGCAGTATTTT. This gives the protein CASSSSLAGATDTQYF.

This clone was seen only a few times. The chain links TRBV6-4 to TRBJ2-2, with 8 bases identical to TRBD2. The germline gives CDR1 MRHNA, CDR2 SNTAGT. The CDR3 is made up of 14 amino acids. Unmatched junction bases numbered 5, after V lost 8 bases and J lost 3 bases. The CDR3 reads CASAISGDTGELFF. CDR3 nucleotides: TGTGCCAGCGCCATTAGCGGGGACACCGGGGAGCTGTTTTTT.

The chain employs TRBV27 and TRBJ2-7; D is undetermined. This CDR3 contains 14 residues. V lost 2 bases, J lost 3 bases, and 11 bases lay in between. Germline V lookup: CDR1 MNHEY, CDR2 SMNVEV (reference sequence). This chain's CDR3 is CASSLKMGFYEQYF. As DNA, the CDR3 is TGTGCCAGCAGTTTAAAAATGGGTTTCTACGAGCAGTACTTC.

The rearrangement joins TRBV19 to TRBJ1-1; D remains ambiguous. V lost 11 bases, J lost 0 bases, and 19 bases lay in between. The CDR3 runs 15 residues. CDR1 LNHDA and CDR2 SQIVND come from the germline V gene (reference sequence). This CDR3 is CASARTERMNTEAFF. The DNA for the CDR3 is TGTGCCTCAGCTAGAACAGAACGCATGAACACTGAAGCTTTCTTT.

This chain connects TRBV2 to TRBJ1-6, with D possibly matching TRBD1 (5 bases). CDR3 length: 22 residues. Deletions cut 3 bases from V and 0 bases from J, with 27 bases between. The germline V gene has CDR1 SNHLY and CDR2 FYNNEI. CDR3 DNA sequence: TGTGCCAGCAGTGACAGGGTGGTTGTCTCGGGCCTCAGGAGCTCCTATAATTCACCCCTCCACTTT. Its translation is CASSDRVVVSGLRSSYNSPLHF.

The chain recombines TRBV11-2 with TRBJ2-1; 12 bases line up with TRBD2. Trimming took 5 bases from V and 7 from J; bases not matched to a gene: 6. CDR3 length: 15 amino acids. The V gene's germline CDR1 is SGHAT and CDR2 FQNNGV. CDR3 loop: CASSLGTSGLNEQFF. CDR3 in DNA: TGTGCCAGCAGCCTCGGGACTAGCGGGTTGAATGAGCAGTTCTTC.

This clone was recorded once. The chain carries TRBV10-2 and TRBJ2-7; 8 nucleotides line up with TRBD2. Trimming cost V 6 bases and J 0 bases; bases outside gene matches: 4. Germline CDR1 and CDR2: WSHSY and SAAADI. This CDR3 has 14 amino acids. The DNA for the CDR3 is TGCGCCAGCAGATTGCGGGAGGCCTCCTACGAGCAGTACTTC. It specifies CASRLREASYEQYF.

This clone was seen more than once but under ten times. V gene TRBV27 combines with J gene TRBJ1-3; no reliable D call. Germline CDR1 reads MNHEY; CDR2 reads SMNVEV (reference sequence). Trimming shortened V by 1 base and J by 3 bases, and 7 bases separated the two germline ends. The CDR3 has 14 amino acids. The CDR3 is CASSLYGGGNTIYF. The CDR3 DNA reads TGTGCCAGCAGTTTATACGGCGGTGGAAACACCATATATTTT.

The chain joins TRBV28 to TRBJ2-5; 8 bases fit TRBD1. The trim removed 6 bases at V and 5 bases at J, leaving 5 bases unmatched. The CDR3 covers 13 residues. Germline assignment: CDR1 MDHEN and CDR2 SYDVKM. CDR3 DNA: TGTGCCAGCAGACAGGGGGGATGGGAGACCCAGTACTTC. It yields the protein CASRQGGWETQYF.

To note about this clone: An end of the junction differs from the germline gene, which may be a read error. The rearrangement uses TRBV2 and TRBJ2-7; 11 nucleotides align to TRBD2. Germline assignment: CDR1 SNHLY and CDR2 FYNNEI. The CDR3 covers 16 residues. The CDR3 DNA reads as TGTGCCAGCAGTCCTGGACTAGCGGGTCCATCCTACGAACAGTACTTC. It yields the protein CASSPGLAGPSYEQYF.

The gene calls are TRBV30 and TRBJ2-7; D remains unclear. V was pared by 0 bases and J by 2 bases, with 8 bases between. The V gene's germline CDR1 is GTSNPN and CDR2 SVGIG (reference sequence). The CDR3 has 13 residues. CDR3 DNA sequence: TGTGCCTGGAGTGTAGGCCAGACCTACGAGCAGTACTTC. This encodes CAWSVGQTYEQYF.

The chain has TRBV6-5 and TRBJ2-3; 9 positions match TRBD2. There are 15 residues in the CDR3. With V trimmed by 6 bases and J by 5 bases, 9 bases remained unmatched. The germline V gene encodes CDR1 MNHEY and CDR2 SVGAGI. CDR3: CASRLAGERGDTQYF. CDR3 DNA sequence: TGTGCCAGCAGACTAGCGGGTGAGAGGGGAGATACGCAGTATTTT.

The chain has TRBV5-3 and TRBJ2-7; D unresolved. TRBV5-3 belongs to the ORF category, with a function that is uncertain. The CDR3 has 16 residues. Trimming removed 1 base at V and 7 bases at J, with 21 bases between. CDR3 DNA sequence: TGTGCCAGAAGCTTGACAGCCCCATCAGCTATTCGGGAGCAGTACTTC. Its protein is CARSLTAPSAIREQYF.

The rearrangement links TRBV11-2 to TRBJ2-7; the match to TRBD1 covers 11 bases. There are 16 residues in the CDR3. V was pared by 3 bases and J by 3 bases, with 7 bases of the junction left unmatched. Germline-derived CDR1 and CDR2 are SGHAT and FQNNGV. CDR3 nucleotides: TGTGCCAGCAGCTTCGACTCCGGGACAGGGGGCTACGAGCAGTACTTC. It encodes CASSFDSGTGGYEQYF.

The V gene is TRBV18, the J gene TRBJ2-7, with D possibly TRBD2 on 7 matching bases. Germline V gene data show CDR1 as KGHSH and CDR2 as LQKENI. V was cut by 3 bases and J by 5 bases, with 23 bases left in between. The CDR3 spans 17 residues. CDR3 coding DNA: TGTGCCAGCTCACCGGCGGGGATTCGGGGGGCGTATAACGAGCAGTACTTC. Translating gives CASSPAGIRGAYNEQYF.

This clone was detected a few times. The chain has TRBV2 and TRBJ1-1; 7 nucleotides agree with TRBD1. Germline CDR1 and CDR2: SNHLY and FYNNEI. Trimming at V came to 6 bases and at J to 0 bases, leaving 1 base not matched to a gene. The CDR3 is made up of 13 amino acids. The CDR3 DNA follows: TGTGCCAGCAGGGACAGGATGAACACTGAAGCTTTCTTT. Translation: CASRDRMNTEAFF.

The chain uses TRBV6-1 and TRBJ2-3, with TRBD1 identical over 11 bases. The J segment lost 4 bases and the V segment lost 4 bases, leaving 7 bases of the junction unmatched. This CDR3 is built from 16 residues. Per germline, CDR1 MNHNS and CDR2 SASEGT. Written as DNA, the CDR3 is TGTGCCAGCAGTGGGGGGGACAGGGGGAGGTCAGATACGCAGTATTTT. Protein: CASSGGDRGRSDTQYF.

As DNA, the CDR3 is TGCGCCAGCAGCGCCAGCGGAGGATACAATGAGCAGTTCTTC. Its protein product is CASSASGGYNEQFF. The V and J genes are TRBV5-1 and TRBJ2-1; tentative D call: TRBD2 (5 bases). The CDR3 runs 14 residues. V was clipped by 4 bases and J by 4 bases, with 12 bases between them. The V gene's germline CDR1 is SGHRS and CDR2 YFSETQ.

The chain links TRBV19 to TRBJ2-7; 7 bases are a match to TRBD1. CDR1 and CDR2 (germline): LNHDA, SQIVND (reference sequence). The CDR3 covers 16 residues. Unmatched junction bases numbered 17, after V lost 7 bases and J lost 5 bases. CDR3 nucleotides: TGTGCCAGTATTCCCATATTCACAGGGGAGAGCCACGAGCAGTACTTC. Translated: CASIPIFTGESHEQYF.

V is TRBV5-5 and J is TRBJ2-7, with D unclear. The germline gives CDR1 SGHKS, CDR2 YYEKEE (reference sequence). V lost 1 base to trimming and J lost 0 bases, with 8 bases between them. The CDR3 runs 14 residues. The DNA for the CDR3 is TGTGCCAGCAGCTTGACTCCCACCTCCTACGAGCAGTACTTC. Translation: CASSLTPTSYEQYF.

The V call is TRBV29-1, the J call TRBJ1-1, with 7 bases matching TRBD1. The CDR3 runs 15 residues. The germline gives CDR1 SQVTM, CDR2 ANQGSEA. J lost 4 bases, V lost 2 bases, and 10 bases had no gene match. The CDR3 DNA follows: TGCAGCGTTGAATCAAAGGGGGCGCCGGGCACTGAAGCTTTCTTT. Its protein is CSVESKGAPGTEAFF.

The chain has TRBV2 and TRBJ2-7; D is perhaps TRBD1 (7 bases). This CDR3 spans 16 amino acids. Trimming took 5 bases from V and 3 from J, leaving 20 bases between them. Germline V CDR1 and CDR2: SNHLY, FYNNEI. DNA for the CDR3: TGTGCCAGCAGTCCGGAGGGGGGACAGACCTACTACGAGCAGTACTTC. Its translation: CASSPEGGQTYYEQYF.

V gene TRBV5-6 combines with J gene TRBJ2-3; a possible D gene is TRBD1 (6 bases). CDR3 length: 13 amino acids. In germline, CDR1 is SGHDT, CDR2 YYEEEE. V was pared by 4 bases and J by 4 bases, with 10 bases between. CDR3 nucleotide sequence: TGTGCCAGCAGCATGGGGGCCGCAGATACGCAGTATTTT. Its protein is CASSMGAADTQYF. The variable domain in full, with the rest retrieved from reference TRBV5-6 and TRBJ2-3, is DAGVTQSPTHLIKTRGQQVTLRCSPKSGHDTVSWYQQALGQGPQFIFQYYEEEERQRGNFPDRFSGHQFPNYSSELNVNALLLGDSALYLCASSMGAADTQYFGPGTRLTVL.

J is TRBJ2-1 and V is TRBV13; D gene unclear. The CDR3 runs to 15 residues. Germline V gene data show CDR1 as PRHDT and CDR2 as FYEKMQ (reference sequence). Trimming removed 10 bases at V and 4 bases at J, with 20 bases between. The CDR3 sequence: CAIRLPGDTYNEQFF. Written as DNA, the CDR3 is TGTGCCATTAGGCTACCAGGAGATACTTACAATGAGCAGTTCTTC.

As DNA, the CDR3 is TGCGCCAGCAGCTTTTTATTAAGGGGAACGACTTTCTTT. Its protein is CASSFLLRGTTFF. This sequence joins TRBV5-1 and TRBJ1-1, with D perhaps matching TRBD1 (5 bases). The CDR3 is 13 residues long. Per germline, CDR1 SGHRS and CDR2 YFSETQ. Trimming cost V 2 bases and J 12 bases, with 17 bases left between them.

The sample holds a few counts of this clone. The chain recombines TRBV13 with TRBJ2-5; no clear D gene. This CDR3 region has 15 residues. The germline V gene encodes CDR1 PRHDT and CDR2 FYEKMQ (reference sequence). V lost 4 bases and J lost 5, with 17 bases in between. CDR3 nucleotides: TGTGCCAGCAGCTCCTCGACCAGTCCTTTGGAGACCCAGTACTTC. Its protein product is CASSSSTSPLETQYF.